This is a list of T cell receptor beta chains from one sample in a study of blood T cell repertoires in COVID-19. The assay was immunoSEQ multiplex PCR, and TCRdb's table has in-frame clones only and misses some. The sample lists over 200,000 clones; 65% to 90% were seen once. Input material: peripheral blood. These receptors were collected from a human donor in a cohort sampled during active COVID-19. Each CDR3 is given with its conserved first and last residue. The D gene is left open where the match is weak. For some rows the clone size is stated as once, few or many, or as a class when expanded; others skip it.

d_call: .
clone_size: .
v_call: TRBV24-1
j_call: TRBJ1-2
cdr3_aa: CATSETGSYGYTF
cdr3_nt: TGTGCCACCAGTGAAACAGGTTCCTATGGCTACACCTTC

d_call: .
clone_size: few
v_call: TRBV4-2
j_call: TRBJ2-6
cdr3_aa: CASSQNEGLVSGANVLTF
cdr3_nt: TGTGCCAGCAGCCAAAACGAGGGTTTGGTCTCTGGGGCCAACGTCCTGACTTTC

d_call: .
clone_size: .
v_call: TRBV9
j_call: TRBJ2-3
cdr3_aa: CASSPGAGRTDTQYF
cdr3_nt: TGTGCCAGCAGCCCTGGGGCAGGGAGGACAGATACGCAGTATTTT

d_call: .
clone_size: many
v_call: TRBV27
j_call: TRBJ1-2
cdr3_aa: CASSLSGRVYGYTF
cdr3_nt: TGTGCCAGCAGTTTATCGGGCAGGGTCTATGGCTACACCTTC

d_call: .
clone_size: .
v_call: TRBV5-6
j_call: TRBJ1-1
cdr3_aa: CASSSQGTTEAFF
cdr3_nt: TGTGCCAGCAGCTCACAGGGTACCACTGAAGCTTTCTTT

d_call: .
clone_size: .
v_call: TRBV19
j_call: TRBJ1-6
cdr3_aa: CASSMGQAYNSPLHF
cdr3_nt: TGTGCCAGTAGTATGGGGCAAGCATATAATTCACCCCTCCACTTT

d_call: TRBD2
clone_size: .
v_call: TRBV24-1
j_call: TRBJ2-1
cdr3_aa: CATSDLREGSRNEQFF
cdr3_nt: TGTGCCACCAGTGATCTGCGGGAGGGAAGTAGGAATGAGCAGTTCTTC

d_call: .
clone_size: .
v_call: TRBV10-1
j_call: TRBJ2-6
cdr3_aa: CASSTGFPGANVLTF
cdr3_nt: TGCGCCAGCAGCACAGGGTTCCCTGGGGCCAACGTCCTGACTTTC

d_call: .
clone_size: many
v_call: TRBV13
j_call: TRBJ1-4
cdr3_aa: CASSGGRNEKLFF
cdr3_nt: TGTGCCAGCAGCGGGGGCAGAAATGAAAAACTGTTTTTT

d_call: .
clone_size: .
v_call: TRBV5-1
j_call: TRBJ1-1
cdr3_aa: CASSSGQLNTEAFF
cdr3_nt: TGCGCCAGCAGCTCTGGACAGTTGAACACTGAAGCTTTCTTT

d_call: .
clone_size: .
v_call: TRBV10-3
j_call: TRBJ2-7
cdr3_aa: CAISESPGGEQYF
cdr3_nt: TGTGCCATCAGTGAGTCGCCAGGGGGGGAGCAGTACTTC

d_call: TRBD1
clone_size: few
v_call: TRBV6-2/TRBV6-3
j_call: TRBJ2-5
cdr3_aa: CASSYSGQGPGPIQETQYF
cdr3_nt: TGTGCCAGCAGTTACTCTGGACAGGGGCCTGGCCCTATACAAGAGACCCAGTACTTC

d_call: TRBD2
clone_size: .
v_call: TRBV7-2
j_call: TRBJ2-1
cdr3_aa: CASSLESGAYNEQFF
cdr3_nt: TGTGCCAGCAGCTTAGAGAGCGGGGCCTACAATGAGCAGTTCTTC

d_call: TRBD2
clone_size: .
v_call: TRBV11-3
j_call: TRBJ2-1
cdr3_aa: CASSPGGLAGPSEQFF
cdr3_nt: TGTGCCAGCAGCCCCGGCGGCCTAGCGGGTCCCAGCGAGCAGTTCTTC

d_call: .
clone_size: once
v_call: TRBV27
j_call: TRBJ1-2
cdr3_aa: CASSFSGVPAYGYTF
cdr3_nt: TGTGCCAGCAGTTTTTCGGGGGTGCCCGCCTATGGCTACACCTTC

d_call: .
clone_size: few
v_call: TRBV18
j_call: TRBJ1-1
cdr3_aa: CASSQVGPSDTEAFF
cdr3_nt: TGTGCCAGCTCACAAGTGGGCCCCTCGGACACTGAAGCTTTCTTT

d_call: TRBD1
clone_size: .
v_call: TRBV30
j_call: TRBJ1-5
cdr3_aa: CAWSVKTGLGGNQPQHF
cdr3_nt: TGTGCCTGGAGTGTCAAGACAGGGTTAGGGGGCAATCAGCCCCAGCATTTT